This paragraph covers one TCR beta chain sequence. Its antigen is not identified. The sample carries other DNA sequences with the same CDR3. Looked up from germline, CDR1 is SGHRS and CDR2 is YFSETQ. This CDR3 contains 11 residues. Only in-frame clones appear in the TCRdb table, and some are missing; sequencing was by immunoSEQ multiplex PCR. The sample holds about 490,000 clones, roughly four fifths seen once. The data derive from a study of shared clonotypes between healthy human individuals. Findings of the study overall: It was only blood that was sampled, and tissue repertoires likely differ.

The chain links TRBV5-1 to TRBJ2-5; no firm D call. The J call could be wrong; TRBJ2-7 is a better fit for the DNA end. The receptor comes from a woman aged 40 to 50 in good health. Some clones in this sample may be carry-over from other donors' samples. Sample: PBMCs. The DNA of the CDR3 is TGCGCCAGCAGCTTGGGGTACGAGCAGTACTTC. Translating it yields CASSLGYEQYF.